Shown below are 23 T cell receptor beta chains from a single sample sequenced in a study of CD8 T cells in ankylosing spondylitis. In TCRdb, the 5' RACE reads were re-called with MiXCR into one record per CDR3 protein. The top ten clones hold 1.1% of a sample with about 340,000 distinct CDR3 sequences, roughly 14% of them seen once. Material for sequencing was blood, either unsorted or a sorted T cell fraction (not recorded which). Source of these receptors: a male donor with ankylosing spondylitis or in good health (not recorded which).

This clonotype has more than one count but fewer than ten. The chain recombines TRBV12-3 or TRBV12-4 with TRBJ1-4; weak D call: TRBD1 (6 bases). Deletions cut 5 bases from V and 8 bases from J, with 15 bases between. CDR3 length equals 14 residues. The CDR3 reads CASSLSGQGEKLFF. The CDR3 region has the DNA TGTGCCAGCAGTCTCAGTGGGCAGGGGGAAAAACTGTTTTTT.

The sample holds a few counts of this clonotype. V usage is TRBV5-6 and J usage is TRBJ2-5; TRBD2 aligns across 8 bases. With 2 bases clipped from V and 4 bases from J, the junction kept 4 bases outside the gene matches. Germline V gene lookup returns CDR1 SGHDT and CDR2 YYEEEE. This CDR3 has 14 amino acids. CDR3 residues: CASSFTAGGETQYF. The CDR3 DNA sequence: TGTGCCAGCAGCTTCACGGCGGGAGGAGAGACCCAGTACTTC.

This chain connects TRBV13 to TRBJ2-7; D gene ambiguous. Germline loops: CDR1 PRHDT, CDR2 FYEKMQ (reference sequence). The CDR3 consists of 12 residues. Trimming took 9 bases from V and 2 from J, leaving 11 bases between them. The CDR3 nucleotides are TGTGCCAGTGGAAGGGCGGCCTACGAGCAGTACTTC. It translates to CASGRAAYEQYF.

This clonotype has just a few counts. The chain couples TRBV12-3 or TRBV12-4 to TRBJ1-4; a weak D match, TRBD1 (6 bases). CDR3 length equals 14 residues. The V end was cut by 4 bases, the J end by 5 bases, with 11 bases between. CDR3 region: CASSSQGGNEKLFF. DNA of the CDR3: TGTGCCAGCAGTTCACAGGGTGGGAATGAAAAACTGTTTTTT.

The chain recombines TRBV18 with TRBJ2-3; 7 bases line up with TRBD2. V was clipped by 3 bases and J by 8 bases; unmatched bases: 5. The CDR3 totals 13 residues. Germline values: CDR1 KGHSH, CDR2 LQKENI. In DNA, the CDR3 is TGTGCCAGCTCACCGGAGGCGGGAGCTACGCAGTATTTT. Translation gives CASSPEAGATQYF.

The DNA of the CDR3 is TGTGCCAGCAGCCAAAGTACTTGGGAGACCCAGTACTTC. It codes for CASSQSTWETQYF. The V call is TRBV3-1, the J call TRBJ2-5; unclear D gene. The CDR3 sequence is 13 residues long. V was pared by 2 bases and J by 5 bases, with 9 bases between. Germline V lookup: CDR1 LGHDT, CDR2 YNNKEL (reference sequence).

The chain combines TRBV5-1 with TRBJ2-1; 8 bases agree with TRBD2. V dropped 4 bases and J dropped 4; count of bases not matched to a gene: 10. The CDR3 sequence is 16 residues long. Looked up from germline, CDR1 is SGHRS and CDR2 is YFSETQ. DNA of the CDR3: TGCGCCAGCAGCCCGGGGCGGACTAGCCCATACAATGAGCAGTTCTTC. Translated: CASSPGRTSPYNEQFF. The full variable domain, completed using reference TRBV5-1 and TRBJ2-1, is KAGVTQTPRYLIKTRGQQVTLSCSPISGHRSVSWYQQTPGQGLQFLFEYFSETQRNKGNFPGRFSGRQFSNSRSEMNVSTLELGDSALYLCASSPGRTSPYNEQFFGPGTRLTVL.

V is TRBV27 and J is TRBJ1-1; TRBD1 might be the D (5 bases). V was pared by 2 bases and J by 4 bases, with 17 bases between. Germline assignment: CDR1 MNHEY and CDR2 SMNVEV (reference sequence). The CDR3 spans 16 residues. CDR3 coding DNA: TGTGCCAGCAGTTTAGGAGGGGTAGGTTTAGGCACTGAAGCTTTCTTT. Translation: CASSLGGVGLGTEAFF.

This clonotype was detected a few times. The chain's CDR3 is CASSYNVGRAVEAFF. The CDR3 DNA sequence: TGTGCCAGCAGTTACAATGTCGGCCGGGCGGTTGAAGCTTTCTTT. The chain links TRBV6-5 to TRBJ1-1; no reliable D call. Trimming stripped 2 bases from V and 7 bases from J, with 17 bases between. CDR3 size: 15 residues. The V gene's germline CDR1 is MNHEY and CDR2 SVGAGI.

The CDR3 DNA follows: TGCGCCAGCAGCTTGGTCGTCCCTCGGACCGGGGAGCTGTTTTTT. The encoded protein is CASSLVVPRTGELFF. The rearrangement uses TRBV5-1 and TRBJ2-2; D not resolved. This CDR3 is 15 amino acids long. CDR1 is SGHRS, CDR2 YFSETQ, per germline. V was cut by 0 bases and J by 5 bases, with 11 bases left in between.

The V and J genes are TRBV30 and TRBJ2-2; D is unclear. Between the trimmed V and J ends, which lost 5 bases and 1 base, there was a span of 8 bases. In germline, CDR1 is GTSNPN, CDR2 SVGIG (reference sequence). This CDR3 has 13 amino acids. The CDR3 loop reads CAWFEENTGELFF. DNA for the CDR3: TGTGCCTGGTTTGAGGAGAACACCGGGGAGCTGTTTTTT.

V is TRBV10-3 and J is TRBJ1-6, with D unclear. The CDR3 loop spans 13 amino acids. Germline V CDR1 and CDR2: ENHRY, SYGVKD. V lost 2 bases and J 10 bases, leaving 9 bases between the germline ends. The CDR3 sequence is CAISETRGSPLHF. The CDR3 DNA reads as TGTGCCATCAGTGAGACCCGAGGATCACCCCTCCACTTT.

This clonotype turned up a few times. V usage is TRBV11-2 and J usage is TRBJ2-1; TRBD1 is a possible D gene (5 bases). The CDR3 sequence is 15 residues long. Germline CDR1 reads SGHAT; CDR2 reads FQNNGV. V was clipped by 5 bases and J by 0 bases, with 11 bases between them. This chain's CDR3 is CASSPERGSYNEQFF. As DNA, the CDR3 is TGTGCCAGCAGCCCAGAAAGGGGCTCCTACAATGAGCAGTTCTTC.

This clonotype was seen only a few times. The J gene is TRBJ2-5, the V gene TRBV4-1, with D perhaps matching TRBD1 or TRBD2 (5 bases each). Germline CDR1 is MGHRA and CDR2 is YSYEKL. CDR3 size: 16 residues. V was cut by 3 bases and J by 1 base, with 15 bases left in between. The CDR3 reads CASSHGLQGPQETQYF. CDR3 in DNA: TGCGCCAGCAGCCATGGACTTCAGGGTCCCCAAGAGACCCAGTACTTC.

Here the CDR3 reads CASQGGQGGDTQYF. The CDR3 coding sequence is TGTGCCTCCCAAGGGGGACAGGGGGGAGATACGCAGTATTTT. The chain is built from TRBV10-3 and TRBJ2-3; the match to TRBD1 covers 11 bases. The CDR3 sequence is 14 residues long. The germline gives CDR1 ENHRY, CDR2 SYGVKD. Trimming at V came to 11 bases and at J to 5 bases, leaving 9 bases not matched to a gene.

On this clonotype: This likely comes from a read error, as the CDR3 has no conserved phenylalanine or tryptophan at its end. The J gene is TRBJ1-5, the V gene TRBV5-1, with D perhaps TRBD1 (5 bases). Germline V gene sequence: CDR1 SGHRS, CDR2 YFSETQ. The CDR3 consists of 15 residues. Trimming pared 0 bases from V and 8 bases from J, leaving 15 bases between. The DNA for the CDR3 is TGCGCCAGCAGCTTGGGTGGGACCCACGGGGAGCCCCAGCATTAT. Protein sequence: CASSLGGTHGEPQHY.

The V call is TRBV11-2, the J call TRBJ2-1, with 8 bases matching TRBD2. The trim removed 3 bases at V and 10 bases at J, leaving 11 bases unmatched. This CDR3 spans 15 amino acids. Germline V gives CDR1 SGHAT, CDR2 FQNNGV. CDR3 loop: CASSFPSAGVGEQFF. CDR3 nucleotides: TGTGCCAGCAGCTTCCCCTCAGCGGGGGTTGGGGAGCAGTTCTTC.

V and J are TRBV11-3 and TRBJ2-1; the match to TRBD2 covers 9 bases. Per the germline V gene, CDR1 is SGHNT and CDR2 is YENEEA. V gave up 3 bases and J gave up 13 bases; unmatched junction bases: 10. This CDR3 spans 14 amino acids. The CDR3: CASSLARGGADQFF. In DNA, the CDR3 is TGTGCCAGCAGCTTGGCCCGCGGGGGGGCCGACCAGTTCTTC. Supplemented by reference TRBV11-3 and TRBJ2-1, the full variable domain reads EAGVVQSPRYKIIEKKQPVAFWCNPISGHNTLYWYLQNLGQGPELLIRYENEEAVDDSQLPKDRFSAERLKGVDSTLKIQPAELGDSAVYLCASSLARGGADQFFGPGTRLTVL.

The chain is built from TRBV6-5 and TRBJ2-1; 10 bases map to TRBD1. The V gene end was trimmed by 2 bases and the J gene end by 7 bases; junction bases not matched to a gene: 14. The CDR3 totals 18 residues. Germline V CDR1 and CDR2: MNHEY, SVGAGI. CDR3 amino acids: CASSYPKQGQGVRNEQFF. The CDR3 DNA sequence: TGTGCCAGCAGTTACCCGAAACAAGGACAGGGGGTTCGGAATGAGCAGTTCTTC.

This clonotype showed up many times. The chain uses TRBV5-1 and TRBJ2-5, with no clear D. The V gene lost 4 bases and the J gene lost 1 base, with 17 bases spanning the gap. The germline V gene has CDR1 SGHRS and CDR2 YFSETQ. The length of the CDR3 is 16 residues. The CDR3 spells CASSLGPQTIQETQYF. The DNA of the CDR3 is TGCGCCAGCAGCCTTGGGCCACAGACGATCCAAGAGACCCAGTACTTC. Supplemented by reference TRBV5-1 and TRBJ2-5, the full variable domain reads KAGVTQTPRYLIKTRGQQVTLSCSPISGHRSVSWYQQTPGQGLQFLFEYFSETQRNKGNFPGRFSGRQFSNSRSEMNVSTLELGDSALYLCASSLGPQTIQETQYFGPGTRLLVL.

This chain uses TRBV12-3 or TRBV12-4 with TRBJ2-1; no firm D call. The CDR3 is made up of 14 amino acids. V lost 5 bases and J lost 9, with 17 bases in between. The DNA of the CDR3 is TGTGCCAGCAGTAGTCAGATGATACCCGGTGAGCAGTTCTTC. It is translated as CASSSQMIPGEQFF.

The rearrangement joins TRBV6-2 or TRBV6-3 to TRBJ1-2, with TRBD1 matching 7 bases. This CDR3 is built from 16 residues. The junction had 6 bases not matched to a gene; V was cut back by 0 bases and J by 2 bases. Germline CDR1 MNHEY, CDR2 SVGEGT. CDR3 nucleotides: TGTGCCAGCAGTTACTCCCCGGGGACAGTGAACTATGGCTACACCTTC. This translates into CASSYSPGTVNYGYTF.

V usage is TRBV10-3 and J usage is TRBJ2-6; no reliable D call. This CDR3 region has 16 residues. Trimming removed 8 bases from V and 0 bases from J, with 14 bases in between. Germline CDR1 reads ENHRY; CDR2 reads SYGVKD. The DNA for the CDR3 is TGTGCCATCTCCACCTGGGCCTCCTCTGGGGCCAACGTCCTGACTTTC. Encoded protein: CAISTWASSGANVLTF.